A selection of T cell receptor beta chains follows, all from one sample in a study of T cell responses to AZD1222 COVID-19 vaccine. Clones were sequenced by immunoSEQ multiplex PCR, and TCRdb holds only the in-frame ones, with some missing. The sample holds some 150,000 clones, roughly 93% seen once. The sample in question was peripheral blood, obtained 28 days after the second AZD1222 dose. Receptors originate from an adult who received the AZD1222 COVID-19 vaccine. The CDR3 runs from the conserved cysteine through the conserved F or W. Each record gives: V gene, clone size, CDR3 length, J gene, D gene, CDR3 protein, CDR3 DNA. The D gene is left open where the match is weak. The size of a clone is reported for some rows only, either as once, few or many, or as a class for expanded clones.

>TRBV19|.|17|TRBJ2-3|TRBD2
CATLRAGGGVGTDTQYF
TGTGCCACTTTGAGGGCGGGAGGAGGGGTCGGCACAGATACGCAGTATTTT
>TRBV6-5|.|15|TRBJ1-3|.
CASSFLDRSGNTIYF
TGTGCCAGCAGTTTCCTAGACAGGTCTGGAAACACCATATATTTT
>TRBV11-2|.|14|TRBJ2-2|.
CASSFLGRTGELFF
TGTGCCAGCAGCTTCCTGGGTCGGACCGGGGAGCTGTTTTTT
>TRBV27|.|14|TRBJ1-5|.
CASSLAGGNQPQHF
TGTGCCAGCAGTTTGGCAGGGGGCAATCAGCCCCAGCATTTT
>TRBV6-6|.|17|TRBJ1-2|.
CASSPSGTAGGLDGYTF
TGTGCCAGCAGTCCATCTGGGACCGCCGGGGGGCTGGATGGCTACACCTTC
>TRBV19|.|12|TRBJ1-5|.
CASTTGRGPQHF
TGTGCCAGTACGACAGGAAGGGGGCCCCAGCATTTT
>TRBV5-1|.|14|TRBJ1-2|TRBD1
CASSFGTGGSGYTF
TGCGCCAGCAGCTTCGGGACAGGGGGCTCTGGCTACACCTTC
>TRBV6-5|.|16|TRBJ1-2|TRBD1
CASSYSVRGRNYGYTF
TGTGCCAGCAGTTACTCGGTTAGGGGGCGGAACTATGGCTACACCTTC
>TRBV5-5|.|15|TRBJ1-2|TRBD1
CASSRPGQETYGYTF
TGTGCCAGCAGCCGACCGGGACAGGAGACCTATGGCTACACCTTC
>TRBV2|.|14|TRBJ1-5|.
CASSANRVNQPQHF
TGTGCCAGCAGTGCTAACAGGGTCAATCAGCCCCAGCATTTT
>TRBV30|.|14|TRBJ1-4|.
CAWTEGWFSEKLFF
TGTGCCTGGACCGAGGGGTGGTTCTCTGAAAAACTGTTTTTT
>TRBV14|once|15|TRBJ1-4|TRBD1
CASSQSTGGGEKLFF
TGTGCCAGCAGCCAATCTACAGGGGGCGGTGAAAAACTGTTTTTT
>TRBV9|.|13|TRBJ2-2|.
CASSVGIQGELFF
TGTGCCAGCAGCGTAGGGATTCAAGGGGAGCTGTTTTTT
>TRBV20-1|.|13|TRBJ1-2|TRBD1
CSASRQGLFGYTF
TGCAGTGCTAGTAGACAGGGGCTTTTCGGCTACACCTTC
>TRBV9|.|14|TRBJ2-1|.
CASTAGGPYNEQFF
TGTGCCAGCACCGCCGGGGGCCCTTACAATGAGCAGTTCTTC
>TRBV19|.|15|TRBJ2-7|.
CASSIARGYSYEQYF
TGTGCCAGTAGTATAGCCCGGGGATACAGTTACGAGCAGTACTTC
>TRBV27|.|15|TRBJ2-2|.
CASSQGQPNTGELFF
TGTGCCAGCAGTCAAGGACAGCCGAACACCGGGGAGCTGTTTTTT
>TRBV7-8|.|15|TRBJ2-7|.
CASREGTRPTYEQYF
TGTGCCAGCAGGGAAGGGACAAGGCCAACCTACGAGCAGTACTTC
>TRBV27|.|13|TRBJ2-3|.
CASSFASTDTQYF
TGTGCCAGCAGTTTTGCTAGCACAGATACGCAGTATTTT
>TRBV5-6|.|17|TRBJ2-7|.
CASSLVNVRGSSYEQYF
TGTGCCAGCAGCTTGGTGAATGTGCGGGGCAGCTCCTACGAGCAGTACTTC